What follows are 19 T cell receptor beta chains derived from one specimen sequenced in a study of CD8 T cells in ankylosing spondylitis. Findings and limits, study-wide: Within ankylosing spondylitis blood, a TCR beta motif made up of eight highly homologous variants appeared to be characteristic.

Their recognized antigens are unknown. TCRdb re-called the 5' RACE reads with MiXCR, one entry per CDR3 protein. The sample carries around 770,000 distinct CDR3 sequences, 15% to 20% recorded once. The sample was blood, either unsorted or a sorted T cell fraction (not recorded which). These receptors were taken from a male donor with ankylosing spondylitis.

J is TRBJ2-5 and V is TRBV9; possibly TRBD1 for D (6 bases). The germline V gene encodes CDR1 SGDLS and CDR2 YYNGEE. This CDR3 is built from 15 residues. With 4 bases removed from V and 5 bases from J, the gap between germline ends came to 18 bases. The DNA for the CDR3 is TGTGCCAGCAGCTTACGCGGATCAAGGGGGGAGACCCAGTACTTC. This sequence encodes CASSLRGSRGETQYF.

This clonotype has a handful of counts. V is TRBV7-2 and J is TRBJ2-2, with a weak D call TRBD2 (5 bases). Trimming left V 7 bases short and J 6 bases short, with 18 bases between. Germline V gene lookup returns CDR1 SGHTA and CDR2 FQGNSA. This CDR3 is built from 15 residues. CDR3 residues: CASIRTAGSAGELFF. The CDR3 nucleotides read TGTGCCAGCATCAGGACCGCGGGCAGCGCCGGGGAGCTGTTTTTT. The full variable domain, with the rest looked up from reference TRBV7-2 and TRBJ2-2, is GAGVSQSPSNKVTEKGKDVELRCDPISGHTALYWYRQSLGQGLEFLIYFQGNSAPDKSGLPSDRFSAERTGGSVSTLTIQRTQQEDSAVYLCASIRTAGSAGELFFGEGSRLTVL.

A few counts support this clonotype. The genes are TRBV6-5 and TRBJ1-2; D gene uncertain. Germline assignment: CDR1 MNHEY and CDR2 SVGAGI. This CDR3 contains 15 residues. The V gene lost 1 base and the J gene lost 0 bases, with 9 bases spanning the gap. Written as DNA, the CDR3 is TGTGCCAGCAGTTACTTGACGAGACCTAACTATGGCTACACCTTC. Translation gives CASSYLTRPNYGYTF.

This clonotype came up a few times. This chain's CDR3 is CASSQAPDRADTQYF. The CDR3 coding sequence is TGCGCCAGCAGCCAGGCGCCGGACAGGGCAGATACGCAGTATTTT. The chain links TRBV4-1 to TRBJ2-3, with TRBD1 identical over 8 bases. The CDR3 has 15 amino acids. The V gene end was trimmed by 3 bases and the J gene end by 4 bases; junction bases not matched to a gene: 6. Germline V lookup: CDR1 MGHRA, CDR2 YSYEKL.

This clonotype was detected only a few times. The rearrangement links TRBV6-2 or TRBV6-3 to TRBJ2-7; 7 positions agree with TRBD2. CDR3 length equals 16 residues. CDR1 is MNHEY and CDR2 is SVGEGT in the germline V gene. V gave up 7 bases and J gave up 3 bases; unmatched junction bases: 15. CDR3 residues: CASNLPLQRGGYEQYF. The CDR3 DNA reads TGTGCCAGCAACCTACCCCTCCAGCGGGGAGGCTACGAGCAGTACTTC.

The gene calls are TRBV14 and TRBJ2-7; perhaps TRBD2 as D (6 bases). The ends were cut back, 0 bases at V and 4 bases at J, with 16 bases in the middle. CDR1 is SGHDN, CDR2 FVKESK, per germline. The CDR3 spans 16 residues. The CDR3 DNA is TGTGCCAGCAGCCAAGATCTAGCGACTAGGTTGTACGAGCAGTACTTC. Protein sequence: CASSQDLATRLYEQYF.

The CDR3 here is CASSPGLAGYTGELFF. The CDR3 nucleotides are TGCGCCAGCAGCCCCGGCCTAGCGGGATACACCGGGGAGCTGTTTTTT. V usage is TRBV5-1 and J usage is TRBJ2-2; TRBD2 aligns across 9 bases. The CDR3 is 16 amino acids. The germline gives CDR1 SGHRS, CDR2 YFSETQ. The V segment lost 4 bases and the J segment 3 bases; nucleotides outside the gene matches: 7.

This clonotype was detected a few times. The chain combines TRBV12-3 or TRBV12-4 with TRBJ1-2; no reliable D call. The CDR3 sequence is 13 residues long. V lost 4 bases and J lost 3, with 9 bases in between. This CDR3 reads CASSSSTDYGYTF. The CDR3 DNA is TGTGCCAGCAGTTCCTCAACAGACTATGGCTACACCTTC.

This clonotype has only a few counts. The genes are TRBV3-1 and TRBJ2-3, with 10 positions matching TRBD1. CDR1 LGHDT and CDR2 YNNKEL come from the germline V gene (reference sequence). This CDR3 has 16 residues. The trim removed 4 bases at V and 6 bases at J, leaving 10 bases unmatched. The CDR3 loop is CASSPPGQGHSDTQYF. DNA of the CDR3: TGTGCCAGCAGCCCGCCGGGACAGGGGCATTCGGATACGCAGTATTTT.

This clonotype appeared many times. The chain carries TRBV12-3 or TRBV12-4 and TRBJ1-2; possibly TRBD1 for D (5 bases). Trimming removed 6 bases at V and 3 bases at J, with 8 bases between. This CDR3 has 12 residues. As DNA, the CDR3 is TGTGCCAGCAGCGGGGGATACTATGGCTACACCTTC. Translation gives CASSGGYYGYTF.

This clonotype has more than one count but fewer than ten. The rearrangement joins TRBV5-1 to TRBJ1-2; D may be TRBD1 (6 bases). The CDR3 has 15 residues. Trimming removed 5 bases at V and 3 bases at J, with 17 bases between. Germline CDR1 and CDR2: SGHRS and YFSETQ. The CDR3 DNA follows: TGCGCCAGCAGGAACACTGGGGGCTCGGACTATGGCTACACCTTC. Translation: CASRNTGGSDYGYTF.

This clonotype was observed a few times. This chain uses TRBV12-3 or TRBV12-4 with TRBJ2-2; D is undetermined. The V and J ends lost 6 bases and 1 base respectively, with 6 bases between them. The CDR3 sequence is 13 residues long. The CDR3 coding sequence is TGTGCCAGCAGGATACTGAACACCGGGGAGCTGTTTTTT. Its protein product is CASRILNTGELFF.

J is TRBJ2-7 and V is TRBV28, with no clear D. V lost 3 bases and J 6 bases, leaving 9 bases between the germline ends. The CDR3 spans 12 residues. Germline values: CDR1 MDHEN, CDR2 SYDVKM. The CDR3 coding sequence is TGTGCCAGCAGTTTGGCCCGCGGCGAGCAGTACTTC. It codes for CASSLARGEQYF.

V usage is TRBV24-1 and J usage is TRBJ2-2; D may be TRBD1 or TRBD2 (5 bases each). Between the trimmed V and J ends, which lost 3 bases and 0 bases, there was a span of 10 bases. Germline-derived CDR1 and CDR2 are KGHDR and SFDVKD. CDR3 length: 16 residues. The CDR3 loop is CATSDAGTPNTGELFF. Written as DNA, the CDR3 is TGTGCCACCAGTGATGCCGGGACGCCGAACACCGGGGAGCTGTTTTTT.

A word on this clonotype: A read error may produce the germline difference seen at one junction end. The chain carries TRBV7-7 and TRBJ2-3; 10 bases line up with TRBD2. Per the germline V gene, CDR1 is SSHAT and CDR2 is FNYEAQ (reference sequence). The CDR3 length is 16 residues. CDR3 DNA sequence: TGTGCTAGCAGCTCTGGAGCGGGGGGGCTTGGAGATACGCAGTATTTT. Amino acid sequence: CASSSGAGGLGDTQYF.

As DNA, the CDR3 is TGTGCCAGCAGTGACTCTGGGGACAAACCCACGGGCTACACCTTC. This encodes CASSDSGDKPTGYTF. The chain links TRBV6-4 to TRBJ1-2, with D possibly being TRBD1 (6 bases). The CDR3 covers 15 residues. V lost 0 bases and J 8 bases, leaving 16 bases between the germline ends. CDR1 MRHNA and CDR2 SNTAGT come from the germline V gene.

This clonotype was observed a handful of times. DNA for the CDR3: TGTGCCACCAGCACAGGAGGTGGGGCCAACGTCCTGACTTTC. Amino acid sequence: CATSTGGGANVLTF. This chain uses TRBV15 with TRBJ2-6; tentative D call: TRBD2 (5 bases). CDR1 is LNHNV, CDR2 YYDKDF, per germline (reference sequence). The CDR3 spans 14 residues. The germline V and J ends were trimmed by 4 bases and 3 bases, with 7 bases remaining between them.

The chain couples TRBV5-1 to TRBJ2-2; 7 bases are shared with TRBD1. The V and J ends lost 3 bases and 2 bases, in that order; junction bases with no gene match: 7. Per germline, CDR1 SGHRS and CDR2 YFSETQ. The CDR3 loop spans 16 amino acids. The CDR3 loop is CASSYRDSQNTGELFF. In DNA form, the CDR3 reads TGCGCCAGCAGCTACCGGGACAGCCAAAACACCGGGGAGCTGTTTTTT.

The chain combines TRBV18 with TRBJ1-5; D gene unclear. V shed 2 bases and J shed 4 bases, with 6 bases lying between them. CDR3 size: 13 residues. The germline V gene encodes CDR1 KGHSH and CDR2 LQKENI. DNA for the CDR3: TGTGCCAGCTCACCAGACCTGAATCAGCCCCAGCATTTT. Amino acid sequence: CASSPDLNQPQHF.